This T cell receptor (beta chain) was found in a study of blood T cell repertoires in COVID-19. Germline V gene lookup returns CDR1 LNHDA and CDR2 SQIVND (reference sequence). The CDR3 totals 14 residues. The V gene lost 0 bases and the J gene lost 9 bases, with 11 bases spanning the gap. Original handling: By means of reference gene primer amplification, nucleated cell counts were estimated. Sequencing was performed with immunoSEQ multiplex PCR; in TCRdb, only in-frame clones are kept and a portion is missing. D and trimming come from the DNA, and the V and J calls and clone size come from that table. The sample contains some 43,000 clones, approximately 80% of which appear only once.

This sequence joins TRBV19 and TRBJ1-4, with a weak D call TRBD1 (6 bases). This clonotype was obtained from a woman aged 55-75 years with acute or convalescent COVID-19. What was sequenced was peripheral blood. CDR3: CASSIDPGAKKLFF. The CDR3 DNA follows: TGTGCCAGTAGTATAGACCCAGGGGCGAAAAAACTGTTTTTT. The complete variable domain, with remaining parts taken from reference TRBV19 and TRBJ1-4, reads DGGITQSPKYLFRKEGQNVTLSCEQNLNHDAMYWYRQDPGQGLRLIYYSQIVNDFQKGDIAEGYSVSREKKESFPLTVTSAQKNPTAFYLCASSIDPGAKKLFFGSGTQLSVL.